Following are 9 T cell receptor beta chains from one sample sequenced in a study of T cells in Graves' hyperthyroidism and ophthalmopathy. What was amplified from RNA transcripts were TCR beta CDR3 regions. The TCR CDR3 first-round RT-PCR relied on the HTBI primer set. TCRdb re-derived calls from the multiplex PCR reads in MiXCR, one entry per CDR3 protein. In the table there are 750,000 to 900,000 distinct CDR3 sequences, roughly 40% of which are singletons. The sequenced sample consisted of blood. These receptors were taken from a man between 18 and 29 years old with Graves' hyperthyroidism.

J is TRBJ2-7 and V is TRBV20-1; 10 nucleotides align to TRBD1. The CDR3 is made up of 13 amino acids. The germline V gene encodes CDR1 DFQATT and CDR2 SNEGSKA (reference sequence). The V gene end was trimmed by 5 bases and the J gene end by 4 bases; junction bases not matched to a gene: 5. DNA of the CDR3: TGCAGTGCTGCGGGGACAGGGGTGTACGAGCAGTACTTC. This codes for CSAAGTGVYEQYF.

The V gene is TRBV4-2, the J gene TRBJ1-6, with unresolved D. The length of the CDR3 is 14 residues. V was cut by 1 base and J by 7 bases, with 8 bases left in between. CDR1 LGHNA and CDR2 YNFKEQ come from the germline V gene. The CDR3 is CASSQVTANSPLHF. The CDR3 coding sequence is TGTGCCAGCAGCCAAGTGACGGCAAATTCACCCCTCCACTTT.

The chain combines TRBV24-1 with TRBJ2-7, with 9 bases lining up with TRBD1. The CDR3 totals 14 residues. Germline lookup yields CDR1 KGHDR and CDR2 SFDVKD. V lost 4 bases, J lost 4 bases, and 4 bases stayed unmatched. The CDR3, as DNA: TGTGCCACCAGTGACGTGACAGGGGGATACGAGCAGTACTTC. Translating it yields CATSDVTGGYEQYF.

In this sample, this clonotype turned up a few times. CDR3 DNA: TGTGCCAGCAGCGTAGGGACTAGCGGGAGCATTTACGAGCAGTACTTC. Amino acids: CASSVGTSGSIYEQYF. This chain connects TRBV9 to TRBJ2-7, with TRBD2 identical over 13 bases. Germline V gene data show CDR1 as SGDLS and CDR2 as YYNGEE. This CDR3 contains 16 residues. The V gene end was trimmed by 0 bases and the J gene end by 4 bases; junction bases not matched to a gene: 4.

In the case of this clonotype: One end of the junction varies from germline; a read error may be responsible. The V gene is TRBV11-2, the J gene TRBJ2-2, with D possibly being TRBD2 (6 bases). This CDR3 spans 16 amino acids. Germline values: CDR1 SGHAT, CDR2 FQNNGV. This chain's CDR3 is CASSPPQGMNTGGLFF. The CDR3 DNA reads TGTGCCAGCAGCCCGCCTCAGGGAATGAACACCGGGGGGCTGTTTTTT.

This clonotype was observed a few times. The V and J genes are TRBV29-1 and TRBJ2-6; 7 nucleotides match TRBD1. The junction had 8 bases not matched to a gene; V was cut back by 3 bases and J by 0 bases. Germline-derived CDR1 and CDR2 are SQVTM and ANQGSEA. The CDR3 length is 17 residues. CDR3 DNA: TGCAGCGTTGAGACCGGACAGGTTTACTCTGGGGCCAACGTCCTGACTTTC. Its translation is CSVETGQVYSGANVLTF. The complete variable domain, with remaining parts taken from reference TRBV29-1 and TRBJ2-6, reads SAVISQKPSRDICQRGTSLTIQCQVDSQVTMMFWYRQQPGQSLTLIATANQGSEATYESGFVIDKFPISRPNLTFSTLTVSNMSPEDSSIYLCSVETGQVYSGANVLTFGAGSRLTVL.

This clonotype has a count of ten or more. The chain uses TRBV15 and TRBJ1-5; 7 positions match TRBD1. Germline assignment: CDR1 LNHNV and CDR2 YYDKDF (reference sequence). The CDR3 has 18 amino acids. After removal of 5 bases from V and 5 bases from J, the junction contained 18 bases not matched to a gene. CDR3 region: CATSPKTLDRAEDQPQHF. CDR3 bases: TGTGCCACCAGCCCAAAAACACTTGACAGGGCTGAGGATCAGCCCCAGCATTTT.

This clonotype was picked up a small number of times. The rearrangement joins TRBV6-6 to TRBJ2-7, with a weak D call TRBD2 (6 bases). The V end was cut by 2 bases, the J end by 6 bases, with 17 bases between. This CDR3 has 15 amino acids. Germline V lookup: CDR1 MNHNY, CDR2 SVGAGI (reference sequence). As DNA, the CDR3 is TGTGCCAGCAGTTACCAGGGAGGCCTCGTAGCCGAGCAGTACTTC. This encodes CASSYQGGLVAEQYF.

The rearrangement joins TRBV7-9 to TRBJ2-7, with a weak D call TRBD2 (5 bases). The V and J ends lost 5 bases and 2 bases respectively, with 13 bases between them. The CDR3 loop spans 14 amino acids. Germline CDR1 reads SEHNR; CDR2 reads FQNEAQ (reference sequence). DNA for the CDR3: TGTGCCAGCAGCCCTGGACTCCCTACCTACGAGCAGTACTTC. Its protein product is CASSPGLPTYEQYF.